This T cell receptor beta chain comes out of a study of T cells in localized non-small cell lung cancer. This clone was picked up one time. Antigen unknown. The CDR3 loop spans 12 amino acids. The germline gives CDR1 SNHLY, CDR2 FYNNEI. V was trimmed by 5 bases and J by 0 bases, leaving 5 bases between them. The repertoire was sequenced with immunoSEQ multiplex PCR; TCRdb's copy has only in-frame clones and lacks some. The repertoire has tens of thousands of clones, more than 75% of them found once; the top ten carry roughly 20%. Overall study results and limits: Maximal T cell clonality occurred in uninvolved adjacent lung, with tumor ranking below it.

Sequenced here: peripheral blood, sampled before any cancer treatment. The TCR was taken from a woman aged 40-69 years with stage I squamous cell lung carcinoma. The chain uses TRBV2 and TRBJ2-7; D remains unclear. The CDR3 DNA reads as TGTGCCAGCAGTCATCCCTCCTACGAGCAGTACTTC. Translated, it gives CASSHPSYEQYF.